These 3 T cell receptor beta chains came from one sample sequenced in a study of CD8 T cells in Susac syndrome. RNA, at about 0.5 to 1 ug, was reverse transcribed with random hexamers. TCRdb analysed the immunoSEQ multiplex PCR reads with MiXCR anew, one entry per CDR3 protein. This sample yields approximately 270,000 distinct CDR3 sequences, of which approximately 92% are seen a single time; around 0.072% belongs to the top ten. The sample comprised CD4+ T cells from PBMCs. The origin of the receptors is a human donor with multiple sclerosis.

The chain uses TRBV30 and TRBJ2-6; D perhaps matches TRBD1 (5 bases). The CDR3 covers 17 residues. Trimming removed 0 bases at V and 0 bases at J, with 12 bases between. Looked up from germline, CDR1 is GTSNPN and CDR2 is SVGIG (reference sequence). CDR3 protein: CAWSVQVGVSGANVLTF. The CDR3 DNA is TGTGCCTGGAGTGTACAAGTAGGGGTCTCTGGGGCCAACGTCCTGACTTTC. The full variable domain, completed using reference TRBV30 and TRBJ2-6, is SQTIHQWPATLVQPVGSPLSLECTVEGTSNPNLYWYRQAAGRGLQLLFYSVGIGQISSEVPQNLSASRPQDRQFILSSKKLLLSDSGFYLCAWSVQVGVSGANVLTFGAGSRLTVL.

This chain uses TRBV6-6 with TRBJ1-2; D unclear. From germline, CDR1 is MNHNY and CDR2 SVGAGI (reference sequence). Trimming took 5 bases from V and 0 from J, leaving 13 bases between them. The CDR3 runs 15 residues. CDR3 protein: CASSLSPGANYGYTF. The CDR3 nucleotides are TGTGCCAGCAGTCTATCCCCGGGTGCTAACTATGGCTACACCTTC.

V and J are TRBV2 and TRBJ2-1; D not resolved. The CDR3 spans 14 residues. Germline CDR1 reads SNHLY; CDR2 reads FYNNEI. V lost 4 bases, J lost 6 bases, and 13 bases lay in between. The CDR3 here is CASSATRTGNEQFF. The CDR3 DNA follows: TGTGCCAGCAGTGCTACCCGGACGGGCAATGAGCAGTTCTTC.